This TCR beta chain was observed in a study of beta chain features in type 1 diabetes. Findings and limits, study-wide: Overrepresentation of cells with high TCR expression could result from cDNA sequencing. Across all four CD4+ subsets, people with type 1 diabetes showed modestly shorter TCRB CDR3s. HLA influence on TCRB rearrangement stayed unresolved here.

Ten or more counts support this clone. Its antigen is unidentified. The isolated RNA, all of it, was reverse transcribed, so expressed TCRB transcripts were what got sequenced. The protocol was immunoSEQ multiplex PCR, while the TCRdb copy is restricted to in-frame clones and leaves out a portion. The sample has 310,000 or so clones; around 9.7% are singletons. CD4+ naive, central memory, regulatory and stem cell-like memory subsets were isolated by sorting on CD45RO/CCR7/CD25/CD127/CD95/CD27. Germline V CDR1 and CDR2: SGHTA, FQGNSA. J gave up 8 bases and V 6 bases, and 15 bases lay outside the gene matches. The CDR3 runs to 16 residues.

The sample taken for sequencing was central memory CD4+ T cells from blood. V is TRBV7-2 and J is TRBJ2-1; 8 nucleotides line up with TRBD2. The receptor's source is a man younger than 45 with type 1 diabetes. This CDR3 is CASRLQPGLGYHEQFF. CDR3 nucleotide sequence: TGTGCCAGCAGGCTACAACCGGGACTAGGATACCATGAGCAGTTCTTC.